This T cell receptor (beta chain) was retrieved from a study of technical replicates of blood from a handful of donors. Clones were read by immunoSEQ multiplex PCR, and TCRdb kept only the in-frame ones, dropping some. Of roughly 70,000 clones listed, 90% to 95% were seen once; the top ten hold roughly 4.3%. V gave up 4 bases and J gave up 10 bases, with 9 bases separating them. This CDR3 is 11 amino acids long. Germline V CDR1 and CDR2: SGHNT, YYREEE (reference sequence). The sequence was collected from a human donor in good health. Some clones in this sample may be carry-over from other donors' samples. The sequenced sample consisted of PBMCs. This chain uses TRBV5-4 with TRBJ2-1; D unresolved. CDR3 sequence (DNA): TGTGCCAGCAGCGGTCCTACCGAGCAGTTCTTC. Its translation is CASSGPTEQFF. The whole variable domain, remainder taken from reference TRBV5-4 and TRBJ2-1, is ETGVTQSPTHLIKTRGQQVTLRCSSQSGHNTVSWYQQALGQGPQFIFQYYREEENGRGNFPPRFSGLQFPNYSSELNVNALELDDSALYLCASSGPTEQFFGPGTRLTVL.